This T cell receptor (beta chain) was obtained from a study of blood T cells in healthy people across ages. General study results and limits: Compared with aged donors, long-lived donors showed fewer expanded clones, suggesting selection.

Approximately 10 milliliters of peripheral blood were drawn from each donor into EDTA-treated tubes. This clonotype was seen a handful of times. Its antigen is unknown. Then a second PCR, running about 7 to 11 cycles, was carried out with a sample-barcoded 5' primer and a J-beta primer mix. Every single cDNA molecule received a tag from a template-switch adaptor with 12 random nucleotides. TCRdb re-derived calls from the 5' RACE reads in MiXCR, one entry per CDR3 protein. This sample has some 920,000 distinct CDR3 sequences, with 45% to 60% found just once. Input material: blood. This sequence originates from an older woman in good health.

Written as DNA, the CDR3 is TGTGCCAGCAGCATAGACTCCAGCTCCTACGAGCAGTACTTC. Its protein is CASSIDSSSYEQYF. The genes are TRBV2 and TRBJ2-7; D is undetermined. Germline CDR1 reads SNHLY; CDR2 reads FYNNEI. The CDR3 is made up of 14 amino acids. The ends were cut back, 6 bases at V and 0 bases at J, with 12 bases in the middle.